These 13 T cell receptor beta chains came from one sample sequenced in a study of somatic mutations in cytotoxic T cells in rheumatoid arthritis. The method was immunoSEQ multiplex PCR; TCRdb's version includes in-frame clones alone and lacks a portion of them. The sample yields under 8,000 clones, over 75% seen once. The sequenced sample was CD8+ T cells sorted from blood. All receptors come from a woman in her 70s with rheumatoid arthritis.

The CDR3: CASTPWLVEIDTDTQYF. The CDR3 DNA reads as TGTGCCAGCACCCCTTGGTTAGTCGAGATCGACACAGATACGCAGTATTTT. V gene TRBV7-9 combines with J gene TRBJ2-3; no clear D gene. The CDR3 covers 17 residues. V was clipped by 7 bases and J by 2 bases, with 22 bases between them. Germline V gene sequence: CDR1 SEHNR, CDR2 FQNEAQ (reference sequence). The full variable domain, in which reference TRBV7-9 and TRBJ2-3 provide the parts outside the CDR3, is DTGVSQNPRHKITKRGQNVTFRCDPISEHNRLYWYRQTLGQGPEFLTYFQNEAQLEKSRLLSDRFSAERPKGSFSTLEIQRTEQGDSAMYLCASTPWLVEIDTDTQYFGPGTRLTVL.

V is TRBV2 and J is TRBJ2-7, with D possibly matching TRBD2 (5 bases). Trimming removed 5 bases at V and 5 bases at J, with 10 bases between. The length of the CDR3 is 12 residues. The germline CDR1 and CDR2 sequences are SNHLY and FYNNEI. The CDR3 nucleotides are TGTGCCAGCAGTCCCTTGGGAGACGAGCAGTACTTC. This translates into CASSPLGDEQYF. The variable domain in full, completed from reference TRBV2 and TRBJ2-7, reads EPEVTQTPSHQVTQMGQEVILRCVPISNHLYFYWYRQILGQKVEFLVSFYNNEISEKSEIFDDQFSVERPDGSNFTLKIRSTKLEDSAMYFCASSPLGDEQYFGPGTRLTVT.

The genes are TRBV11-1 and TRBJ2-3; TRBD2 matches at 10 bases. Unmatched junction bases numbered 5, after V lost 4 bases and J lost 4 bases. This CDR3 is 15 amino acids long. CDR1 is SGHAT and CDR2 is FQDESV in the germline V gene (reference sequence). DNA of the CDR3: TGTGCCAGCAGCTCGGGACTAGCGAGGGCAGATACGCAGTATTTT. It translates to CASSSGLARADTQYF. Drawing the rest from reference TRBV11-1 and TRBJ2-3, the complete variable domain is EAEVAQSPRYKITEKSQAVAFWCDPISGHATLYWYRQILGQGPELLVQFQDESVVDDSQLPKDRFSAERLKGVDSTLKIQPAELGDSAMYLCASSSGLARADTQYFGPGTRLTVL.

This rearrangement joins TRBV7-9 to TRBJ1-1, with TRBD1 as a possible D gene (6 bases). This CDR3 comprises 13 residues. Germline loops: CDR1 SEHNR, CDR2 FQNEAQ (reference sequence). The V end lost 5 bases, the J end lost 3 bases, and 10 bases lay between the germline ends. Here the CDR3 reads CASSGGADTEAFF. In nucleotides, the CDR3 is TGTGCCAGCAGCGGGGGGGCGGACACTGAAGCTTTCTTT. The variable domain in full, completed from reference TRBV7-9 and TRBJ1-1, reads DTGVSQNPRHKITKRGQNVTFRCDPISEHNRLYWYRQTLGQGPEFLTYFQNEAQLEKSRLLSDRFSAERPKGSFSTLEIQRTEQGDSAMYLCASSGGADTEAFFGQGTRLTVV.

The gene calls are TRBV4-1 and TRBJ2-1; 7 nucleotides line up with TRBD2. CDR3 length: 17 residues. From germline, CDR1 is MGHRA and CDR2 YSYEKL. V was pared by 5 bases and J by 2 bases, with 12 bases of the junction left unmatched. The CDR3 reads CASSKRLGRGTYNEQFF. The CDR3 DNA is TGCGCCAGCAGCAAAAGATTGGGGCGGGGGACCTACAATGAGCAGTTCTTC.

The chain recombines TRBV7-8 with TRBJ2-2; TRBD1 matches 7 bases. The CDR3 spans 16 residues. V shed 5 bases and J 7 bases; nucleotides not matched to a gene: 13. CDR1 is SGHVS, CDR2 FQNEAQ, per germline. CDR3 loop: CASSPRGQGVHGELFF. CDR3 in DNA: TGTGCCAGCAGCCCAAGGGGCCAGGGGGTGCACGGGGAGCTGTTTTTT. The variable domain in full, with the rest retrieved from reference TRBV7-8 and TRBJ2-2, is GAGVSQSPRYKVAKRGQDVALRCDPISGHVSLFWYQQALGQGPEFLTYFQNEAQLDKSGLPSDRFFAERPEGSVSTLKIQRTQQEDSAVYLCASSPRGQGVHGELFFGEGSRLTVL.

V gene TRBV2 combines with J gene TRBJ1-1; D is perhaps TRBD1 (6 bases). The V end was cut by 5 bases, the J end by 0 bases, with 10 bases between. CDR3 size: 14 residues. The germline V gene has CDR1 SNHLY and CDR2 FYNNEI. The chain's CDR3 is CASSWTDMNTEAFF. The DNA for the CDR3 is TGTGCCAGCAGTTGGACAGACATGAACACTGAAGCTTTCTTT.

The rearrangement joins TRBV7-8 to TRBJ2-1; the D gene is possibly TRBD1 (6 bases). Between the trimmed V and J ends, which lost 5 bases and 8 bases, there was a span of 16 bases. This CDR3 comprises 14 residues. Germline V gene sequence: CDR1 SGHVS, CDR2 FQNEAQ. The CDR3 is CASSPIPQGYEQFF. CDR3 sequence (DNA): TGTGCCAGCAGCCCTATCCCGCAGGGGTATGAGCAGTTCTTC.

The V gene is TRBV7-9, the J gene TRBJ1-4; tentatively, D is TRBD1 (6 bases). Between the trimmed V and J ends, which lost 5 bases and 5 bases, there was a span of 12 bases. There are 14 residues in the CDR3. Germline CDR1 SEHNR, CDR2 FQNEAQ (reference sequence). The CDR3 DNA follows: TGTGCCAGCAGCCGAAGTCAGGGGAATGAAAAACTGTTTTTT. Its translation: CASSRSQGNEKLFF.

This rearrangement joins TRBV6-1 to TRBJ2-1; a weak D match, TRBD2 (5 bases). The germline V gene encodes CDR1 MNHNS and CDR2 SASEGT. Trimming cost V 8 bases and J 3 bases, with 8 bases left between them. This CDR3 has 12 residues. The CDR3 nucleotides are TGTGCCAGCGGGAGAATCTACAATGAGCAGTTCTTC. It translates to CASGRIYNEQFF.

CDR3 nucleotide sequence: TGTGCCAGCAGCTTTCAAGGGGGGGGCGAAGCTTTCTTT. This encodes CASSFQGGGEAFF. The chain recombines TRBV5-5 with TRBJ1-1; maybe TRBD1 (6 bases). The V end lost 2 bases, the J end lost 8 bases, and 13 bases lay between the germline ends. This CDR3 comprises 13 residues. Germline loops: CDR1 SGHKS, CDR2 YYEKEE (reference sequence). Filled out from reference TRBV5-5 and TRBJ1-1, the complete variable domain reads DAGVTQSPTHLIKTRGQQVTLRCSPISGHKSVSWYQQVLGQGPQFIFQYYEKEERGRGNFPDRFSARQFPNYSSELNVNALLLGDSALYLCASSFQGGGEAFFGQGTRLTVV.

The chain links TRBV7-9 to TRBJ2-7; 9 bases are shared with TRBD1. This CDR3 has 15 residues. Trimming at V came to 4 bases and at J to 2 bases, leaving 6 bases not matched to a gene. Per the germline V gene, CDR1 is SEHNR and CDR2 is FQNEAQ (reference sequence). In nucleotides, the CDR3 is TGTGCCAGCAGCTCCTCCGGGACAGGGACCTACGAGCAGTACTTC. Its protein product is CASSSSGTGTYEQYF. Using reference TRBV7-9 and TRBJ2-7 for the parts outside the CDR3, the full variable domain is DTGVSQNPRHKITKRGQNVTFRCDPISEHNRLYWYRQTLGQGPEFLTYFQNEAQLEKSRLLSDRFSAERPKGSFSTLEIQRTEQGDSAMYLCASSSSGTGTYEQYFGPGTRLTVT.

This rearrangement joins TRBV6-6 to TRBJ2-1, with TRBD2 matching over 11 bases. Trimming removed 6 bases from V and 0 bases from J; junction bases left unmatched: 1. Germline lookup yields CDR1 MNHNY and CDR2 SVGAGI (reference sequence). CDR3 length: 15 residues. The CDR3 DNA is TGTGCCAGCAGCACTAGCGGGAGCTCCTACAATGAGCAGTTCTTC. Protein: CASSTSGSSYNEQFF.